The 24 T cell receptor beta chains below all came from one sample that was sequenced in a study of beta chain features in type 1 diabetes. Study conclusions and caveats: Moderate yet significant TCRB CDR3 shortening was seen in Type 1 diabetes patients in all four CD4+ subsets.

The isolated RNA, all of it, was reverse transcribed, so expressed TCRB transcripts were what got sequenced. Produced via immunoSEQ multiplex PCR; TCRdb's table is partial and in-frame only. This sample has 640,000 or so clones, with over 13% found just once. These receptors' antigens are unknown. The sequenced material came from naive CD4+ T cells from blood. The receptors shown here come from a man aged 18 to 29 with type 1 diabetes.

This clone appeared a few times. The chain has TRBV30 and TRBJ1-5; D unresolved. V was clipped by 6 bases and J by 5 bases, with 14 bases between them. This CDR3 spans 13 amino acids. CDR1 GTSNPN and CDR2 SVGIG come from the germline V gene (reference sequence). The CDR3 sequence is CACSTANHQPQHF. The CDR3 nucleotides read TGTGCCTGCTCGACCGCGAACCATCAGCCCCAGCATTTT.

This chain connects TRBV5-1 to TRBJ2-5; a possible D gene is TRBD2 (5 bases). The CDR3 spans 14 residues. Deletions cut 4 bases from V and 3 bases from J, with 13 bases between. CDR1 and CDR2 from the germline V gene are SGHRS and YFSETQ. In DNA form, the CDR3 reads TGCGCCAGCAGCCCAGGACTGAGTGAAGAGACCCAGTACTTC. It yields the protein CASSPGLSEETQYF.

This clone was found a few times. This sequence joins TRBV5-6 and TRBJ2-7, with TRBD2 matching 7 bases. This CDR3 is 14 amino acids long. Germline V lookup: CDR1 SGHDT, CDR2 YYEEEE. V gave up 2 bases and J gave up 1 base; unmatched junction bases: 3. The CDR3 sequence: CASSFAGVSYEQYF. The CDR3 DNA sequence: TGTGCCAGCAGCTTTGCGGGAGTTTCCTACGAGCAGTACTTC.

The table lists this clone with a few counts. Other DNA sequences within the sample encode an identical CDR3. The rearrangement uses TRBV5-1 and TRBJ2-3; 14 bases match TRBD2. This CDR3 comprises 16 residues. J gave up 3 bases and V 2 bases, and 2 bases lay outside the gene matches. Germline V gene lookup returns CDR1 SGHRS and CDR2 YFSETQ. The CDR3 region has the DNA TGCGCCAGCAGCTTCGGGACTAGCGGGGGAACAGATACGCAGTATTTT. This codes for CASSFGTSGGTDTQYF.

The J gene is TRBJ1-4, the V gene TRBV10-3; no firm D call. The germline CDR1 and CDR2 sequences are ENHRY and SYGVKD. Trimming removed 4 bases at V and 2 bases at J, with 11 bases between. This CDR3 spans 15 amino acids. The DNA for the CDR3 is TGTGCCATCAGTGTCGGGGAGGCGACTAATGAAAAACTGTTTTTT. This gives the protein CAISVGEATNEKLFF.

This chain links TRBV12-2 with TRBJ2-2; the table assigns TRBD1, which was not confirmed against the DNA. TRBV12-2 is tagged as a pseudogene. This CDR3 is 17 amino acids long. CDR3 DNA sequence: TGTGCAAGTCGCTCAATTGGGCTTCCAACAAACACCGGGGAGCTGTTTTTT. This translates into CASRSIGLPTNTGELFF.

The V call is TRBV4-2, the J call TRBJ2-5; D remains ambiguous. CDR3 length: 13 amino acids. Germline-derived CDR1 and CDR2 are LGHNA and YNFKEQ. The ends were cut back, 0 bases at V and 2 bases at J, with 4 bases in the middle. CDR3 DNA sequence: TGTGCCAGCAGCCAAGACCCTCAAGAGACCCAGTACTTC. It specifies CASSQDPQETQYF.

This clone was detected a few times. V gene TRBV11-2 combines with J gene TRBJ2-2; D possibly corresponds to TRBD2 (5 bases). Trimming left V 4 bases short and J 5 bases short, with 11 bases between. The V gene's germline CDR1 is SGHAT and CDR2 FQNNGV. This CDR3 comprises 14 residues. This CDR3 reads CASSSRAVTGELFF. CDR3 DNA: TGTGCCAGCAGCTCGCGGGCTGTTACCGGGGAGCTGTTTTTT.

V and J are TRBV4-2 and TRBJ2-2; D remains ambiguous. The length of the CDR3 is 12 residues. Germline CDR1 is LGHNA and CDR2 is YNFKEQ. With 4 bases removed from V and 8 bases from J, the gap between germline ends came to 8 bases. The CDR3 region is CASSPDGGELFF. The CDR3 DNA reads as TGTGCCAGCAGCCCCGATGGGGGGGAGCTGTTTTTT.

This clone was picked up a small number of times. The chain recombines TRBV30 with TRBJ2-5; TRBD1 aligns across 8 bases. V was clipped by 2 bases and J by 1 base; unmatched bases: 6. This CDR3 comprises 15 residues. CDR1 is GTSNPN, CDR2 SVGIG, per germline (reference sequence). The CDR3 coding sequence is TGTGCCTGGAGTCGGGGACAGGCACTCCAAGAGACCCAGTACTTC. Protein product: CAWSRGQALQETQYF.

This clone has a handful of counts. The CDR3 loop is CASSHRAFLNTEAFF. CDR3 nucleotide sequence: TGCGCCAGCAGCCATAGAGCATTTCTGAACACTGAAGCTTTCTTT. The chain combines TRBV4-1 with TRBJ1-1; D uncertain. The CDR3 has 15 amino acids. Trimming pared 3 bases from V and 0 bases from J, leaving 11 bases between. Germline assignment: CDR1 MGHRA and CDR2 YSYEKL.

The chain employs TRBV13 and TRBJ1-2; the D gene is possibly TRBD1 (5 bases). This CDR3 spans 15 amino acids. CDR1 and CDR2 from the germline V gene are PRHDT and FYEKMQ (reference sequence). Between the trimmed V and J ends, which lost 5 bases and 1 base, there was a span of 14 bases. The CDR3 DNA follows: TGTGCCAGCAGCCCGCAGGGCTGGAGTAACTATGGCTACACCTTC. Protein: CASSPQGWSNYGYTF.

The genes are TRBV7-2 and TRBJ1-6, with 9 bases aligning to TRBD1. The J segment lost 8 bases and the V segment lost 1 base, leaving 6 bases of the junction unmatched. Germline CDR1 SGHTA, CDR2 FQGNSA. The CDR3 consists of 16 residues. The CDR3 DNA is TGTGCCAGCAGCTTAGTTCTGGGGACAGGGTATTCACCCCTCCACTTT. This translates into CASSLVLGTGYSPLHF.

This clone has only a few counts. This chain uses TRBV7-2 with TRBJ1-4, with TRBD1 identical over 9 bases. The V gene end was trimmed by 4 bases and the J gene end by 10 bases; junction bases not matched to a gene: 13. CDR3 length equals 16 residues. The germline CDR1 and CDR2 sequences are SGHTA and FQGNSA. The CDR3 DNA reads TGTGCCAGCAGCTCGGGACAGGGAGGATCAGATGGAAAACTGTTTTTT. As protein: CASSSGQGGSDGKLFF.

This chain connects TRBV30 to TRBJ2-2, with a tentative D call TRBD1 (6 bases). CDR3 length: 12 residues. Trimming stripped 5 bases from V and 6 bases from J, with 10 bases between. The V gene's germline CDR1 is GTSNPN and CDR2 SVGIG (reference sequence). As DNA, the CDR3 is TGTGCCTGGTTCTCAGGGGCCGGGGAGCTGTTTTTT. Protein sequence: CAWFSGAGELFF.

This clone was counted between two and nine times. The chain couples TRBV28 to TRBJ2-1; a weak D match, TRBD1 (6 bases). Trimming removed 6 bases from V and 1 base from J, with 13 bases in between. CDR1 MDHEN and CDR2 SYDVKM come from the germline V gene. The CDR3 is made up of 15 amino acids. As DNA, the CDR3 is TGTGCCAGCAGCCTGACGGACAGATCCTACAATGAGCAGTTCTTC. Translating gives CASSLTDRSYNEQFF.

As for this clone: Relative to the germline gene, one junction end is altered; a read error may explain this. CDR3 nucleotide sequence: TGTGCCAGTAGTATAGTAGGTTTTCGTCAGCCCCGGCATTTT. It is translated as CASSIVGFRQPRHF. This sequence joins TRBV19 and TRBJ1-5, with D hard to call. The CDR3 is made up of 14 amino acids. Germline CDR1 reads LNHDA; CDR2 reads SQIVND (reference sequence).

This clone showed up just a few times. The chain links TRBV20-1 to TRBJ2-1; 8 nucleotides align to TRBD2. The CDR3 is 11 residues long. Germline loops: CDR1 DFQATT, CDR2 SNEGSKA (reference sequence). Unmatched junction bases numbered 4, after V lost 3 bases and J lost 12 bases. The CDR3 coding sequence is TGCAGTGCTAGGGCGGGGGGTGCGCAGTTCTTC. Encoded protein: CSARAGGAQFF.

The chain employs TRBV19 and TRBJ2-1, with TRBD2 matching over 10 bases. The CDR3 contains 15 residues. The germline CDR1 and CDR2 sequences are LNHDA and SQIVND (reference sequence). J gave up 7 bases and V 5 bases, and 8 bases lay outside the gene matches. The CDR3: CASSQGTSEVNEQFF. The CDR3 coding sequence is TGTGCCAGTAGTCAGGGGACTAGCGAAGTGAATGAGCAGTTCTTC.

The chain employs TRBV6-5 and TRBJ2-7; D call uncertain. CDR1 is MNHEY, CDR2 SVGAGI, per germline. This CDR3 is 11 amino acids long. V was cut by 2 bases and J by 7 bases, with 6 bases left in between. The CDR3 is CASSYLREQYF. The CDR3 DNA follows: TGTGCCAGCAGTTACCTAAGGGAGCAGTACTTC.

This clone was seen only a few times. CDR3 coding DNA: TGTGCCAGCAGGCGAGACTTGGGGGATGAGCAGTTCTTC. Translation: CASRRDLGDEQFF. V is TRBV2 and J is TRBJ2-1; D is perhaps TRBD1 or TRBD2 (5 bases each). V was cut by 6 bases and J by 8 bases, with 14 bases left in between. The CDR3 sequence is 13 residues long. Germline V gene lookup returns CDR1 SNHLY and CDR2 FYNNEI.

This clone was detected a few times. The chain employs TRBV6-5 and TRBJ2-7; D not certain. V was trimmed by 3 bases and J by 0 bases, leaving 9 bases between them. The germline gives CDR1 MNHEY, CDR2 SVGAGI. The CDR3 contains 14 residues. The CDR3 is CASSYDYSSYEQYF. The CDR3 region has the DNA TGTGCCAGCAGTTATGATTATAGCTCCTACGAGCAGTACTTC.

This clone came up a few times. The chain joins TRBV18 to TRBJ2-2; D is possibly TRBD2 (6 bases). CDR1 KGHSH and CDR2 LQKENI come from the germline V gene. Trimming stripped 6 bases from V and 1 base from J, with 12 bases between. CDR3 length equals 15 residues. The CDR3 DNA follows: TGTGCCAGCTCCTCCCGGGACTTGAACACCGGGGAGCTGTTTTTT. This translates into CASSSRDLNTGELFF.

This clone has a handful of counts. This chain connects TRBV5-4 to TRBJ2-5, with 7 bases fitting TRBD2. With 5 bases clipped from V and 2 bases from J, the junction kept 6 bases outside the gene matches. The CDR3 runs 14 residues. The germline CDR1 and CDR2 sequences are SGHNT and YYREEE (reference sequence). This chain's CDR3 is CASRGGTNQETQYF. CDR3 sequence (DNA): TGTGCCAGCAGGGGAGGGACGAATCAAGAGACCCAGTACTTC.